What follows is one T cell receptor (beta chain) and its context. Its antigen is unknown. The data originate from a study of CD8 T cells in ankylosing spondylitis. The germline V and J ends were trimmed by 6 bases and 10 bases, with 10 bases remaining between them. The CDR3 covers 11 residues. Study conclusions and caveats: Clones linked with disease were CD8+ and fairly uncommon in the peripheral blood. The study identified a TCR beta motif of 7 or 8 highly homologous variants that appeared characteristic of ankylosing spondylitis blood.

Researchers built TCR beta libraries using quantitative 5'-RACE with molecular barcodes. TCRdb ran MiXCR on the 5' RACE reads and lists one entry per CDR3 protein. The data contain around 120,000 distinct CDR3 sequences, about a tenth of them seen just once; the ten biggest clones take up 2.5% to 4%. The chain carries TRBV12-3 or TRBV12-4 and TRBJ2-1; possible D gene TRBD2, 5 bases. Specimen: blood, either unsorted or a sorted T cell fraction (not recorded which). The sequence was obtained from a male donor with ankylosing spondylitis or in good health (not recorded which). CDR3 sequence reads: CASRRDYEQFF. CDR3 sequence (DNA): TGTGCCAGCAGGCGAGACTACGAGCAGTTCTTC.